This TCR beta chain was sequenced for a study of blood T cell repertoires in COVID-19 (dated by TCRdb to the early 2020s). Study-level background: The collaborator samples originated in the United States, Italy and Spain and spanned the acute and convalescent phases of COVID-19. The prospective study material was composed of cDNA or gDNA derived from T cells, B-cell-depleted T cells, or PBMCs. Subjects who had been exposed to COVID-19, were actively infected with it, or had recovered from it provided the deeply sampled blood TCRbeta repertoires that made up the dataset. The repertoires were made available in a free public database intended to serve as a resource for research on the immune response to SARS-CoV-2. The samples were drawn from the first 160 participants of the ongoing ImmuneRACE study and from 1,254 subjects provided by 6 global collaborators. A de-identified subject ID, COVID-19 status, age in years and sex were almost always included in the sample metadata. HLA class I and class II types, where available, came from metadata supplied by the sample provider rather than from assay-based typing. The full study reports these points: How much clinical and demographic metadata was included differed by source and by participant, and the metadata was provided uncurated.

Clipping removes 4 bases from V and 6 bases from J, with 7 as the unmatched junction base count. CDR1 and CDR2, per the germline V gene (reference sequence), are SGHNT and YYREEE. Taken from cysteine to phenylalanine, the CDR3 has 14 residues. The sequence is cut down to CDR3 DNA, 42 bases in frame from base 1. Whole blood was collected in K2EDTA tubes by collaborating institutions according to the institutions' own protocols. For TCRbeta analysis, collaborators shipped samples in one of three forms: frozen whole blood, isolated PBMCs, or DNA extracted from either of those sample types. TCRbeta CDR3 regions were amplified from genomic DNA by means of the immunoSEQ Assay, a bias-controlled multiplex PCR. The study's processing was this. The number of nucleated cells in each sample was estimated from the amplification of reference gene primers within the assay. To quantify the absolute abundance of each unique TCRbeta CDR3 rearrangement, sequence reads were collapsed and filtered. For each sample, productive Simpson clonality was calculated as the square root of Simpson's diversity index across productive rearrangements. The source is immuneACCESS, and TCRdb retained only in-frame sequences with V and J called. Part of the clones is not carried over; for the studies checked, unresolved V genes explain less than half of this, and the remainder is unexplained. The V and J calls and clone size are taken from that table; D and trimming were inferred from the DNA. This sample comprises about 72,000 clones, roughly nine tenths of them detected only once. The top ten clonotypes cover less than 8% of the sample.

Notes on this clone: The antigen it binds to is not known. Base qualities are not recorded, but no much larger clone differs from it by a single base.

The sequencing input was peripheral blood. This TCR was sampled from a human donor in a cohort sampled during active COVID-19. The rearranged segments are TRBV5-4 and TRBJ2-3, and 8 bases in between align with TRBD2. CDR3 sequence: CASSPGLVLDTQYF. The nucleotide sequence reads as follows: TGTGCCAGCAGCCCGGGACTAGTGCTTGATACGCAGTATTTT.